The next 18 T cell receptor beta chains were all read from a single sample in a study of blood T cells in healthy people across ages. Using a J-beta primer mix together with a sample-barcoded 5' primer, a second PCR was run for roughly 7 to 12 cycles. TCRdb itself ran the 5' RACE reads through MiXCR, one entry per CDR3 protein. The sample holds some 1.4 million distinct CDR3 sequences, roughly 40% seen once. Sequencing was done on a sample of blood. The receptor set was obtained from a woman aged 18-29 years in good health.

The V gene is TRBV6-5, the J gene TRBJ2-6, with TRBD2 matching over 8 bases. Germline trimming cut 0 bases from V and 2 bases from J; bases unmatched to any gene: 15. The CDR3 covers 21 residues. Germline-derived CDR1 and CDR2 are MNHEY and SVGAGI. The CDR3 here is CASSYSRVISGSVAGANVLTF. The CDR3 bases are TGTGCCAGCAGTTACTCCCGGGTCATAAGCGGGAGTGTCGCTGGGGCCAACGTCCTGACTTTC.

This clonotype appeared a few times. The chain couples TRBV13 to TRBJ2-7; 8 nucleotides match TRBD2. With 5 bases clipped from V and 7 bases from J, the junction kept 10 bases outside the gene matches. CDR3 size: 14 residues. Germline lookup yields CDR1 PRHDT and CDR2 FYEKMQ (reference sequence). CDR3 loop: CASSTRTSQGEQYF. CDR3 bases: TGTGCCAGCAGCACGAGGACTAGCCAGGGGGAGCAGTACTTC.

The chain links TRBV5-6 to TRBJ1-2; D may be TRBD1 (5 bases). The ends were cut back, 3 bases at V and 5 bases at J, with 11 bases in the middle. Germline V lookup: CDR1 SGHDT, CDR2 YYEEEE. This CDR3 is built from 13 residues. In DNA, the CDR3 is TGTGCCAGCAGCTGGACAACCTCTTATGGCTACACCTTC. This gives the protein CASSWTTSYGYTF.

This clonotype was observed a few times. The gene calls are TRBV6-1 and TRBJ2-7; D might be TRBD1 (6 bases). The CDR3 spans 13 residues. V gave up 7 bases and J gave up 3 bases, with 13 bases separating them. Germline CDR1 is MNHNS and CDR2 is SASEGT. The CDR3 loop is CASISPDSYEQYF. CDR3 DNA: TGTGCCAGCATCAGTCCGGACAGCTACGAGCAGTACTTC.

The chain couples TRBV25-1 to TRBJ2-1; D is perhaps TRBD1 or TRBD2 (5 bases each). Germline V lookup: CDR1 MGHDK, CDR2 SYGVNS. There are 14 residues in the CDR3. Trimming shortened V by 6 bases and J by 9 bases, and 18 bases separated the two germline ends. The CDR3 spells CASRAPGPGSEQFF. Written as DNA, the CDR3 is TGTGCCAGCAGGGCCCCGGGACCGGGAAGTGAGCAGTTCTTC.

A few counts support this clonotype. V gene TRBV7-2 combines with J gene TRBJ2-3, with TRBD2 as a possible D gene (6 bases). Trimming left V 5 bases short and J 1 base short, with 16 bases between. Germline CDR1 SGHTA, CDR2 FQGNSA. The CDR3 has 16 amino acids. CDR3 region: CASSKRDSLRTDTQYF. In nucleotides, the CDR3 is TGTGCCAGCAGCAAACGGGACTCATTACGCACAGATACGCAGTATTTT.

This clonotype occurred a few times. V is TRBV4-2 and J is TRBJ2-3; TRBD2 matches 11 bases. Germline-derived CDR1 and CDR2 are LGHNA and YNFKEQ. Germline trimming cut 5 bases from V and 3 bases from J; bases unmatched to any gene: 19. CDR3 length: 20 residues. DNA for the CDR3: TGTGCCAGCAGCTCCCCGACTAGCGGGGAGCCAACCGACCGGACAGATACGCAGTATTTT. It yields the protein CASSSPTSGEPTDRTDTQYF.

This rearrangement joins TRBV3-1 to TRBJ1-1; D gene unclear. Trimming pared 4 bases from V and 1 base from J, leaving 10 bases between. Per the germline V gene, CDR1 is LGHDT and CDR2 is YNNKEL (reference sequence). The CDR3 length is 14 residues. Written as DNA, the CDR3 is TGTGCCAGCAGCCCACCCTCCAAGAACACTGAAGCTTTCTTT. This codes for CASSPPSKNTEAFF.

This chain uses TRBV6-5 with TRBJ2-7; 12 bases are shared with TRBD2. Germline V gene lookup returns CDR1 MNHEY and CDR2 SVGAGI. The CDR3 is made up of 17 amino acids. Trimming removed 4 bases from V and 1 base from J; junction bases left unmatched: 8. The CDR3 coding sequence is TGTGCCAGCAGTTCCGTCAGACTAGCGGGAGTGTCCTACGAGCAGTACTTC. Translating gives CASSSVRLAGVSYEQYF.

In regard to this clonotype: A junction boundary mismatches the germline segment, possibly from a read error. This sequence joins TRBV5-5 and TRBJ1-2; D call uncertain. CDR3 length: 16 residues. Per the germline V gene, CDR1 is SGHKS and CDR2 is YYEKEE (reference sequence). This CDR3 is CANSLKLEPRHYGYTF. The DNA for the CDR3 is TGTGCCAACAGCCTGAAATTGGAGCCCCGGCACTATGGCTACACCTTC.

This chain joins TRBV12-3 or TRBV12-4 and TRBJ2-1, with 12 nucleotides matching TRBD2. CDR3 length equals 14 residues. The trim removed 7 bases at V and 8 bases at J, leaving 6 bases unmatched. CDR3 coding DNA: TGTGCCAGCACTGCTAGCGGGGGGGTGTATGAGCAGTTCTTC. Amino acid sequence: CASTASGGVYEQFF.

In the case of this clonotype: A much larger clone sits a single nucleotide away, making a read error possible. The J gene is TRBJ2-4, the V gene TRBV29-1, with 9 nucleotides matching TRBD1. The J call could be wrong; TRBJ2-7 is a better fit for the DNA end. The CDR3 spans 13 residues. Per germline, CDR1 SQVTM and CDR2 ANQGSEA. Written as DNA, the CDR3 is TGCCGCGTTGAAGAGGGACAGGGAGCCGAGCAGTACTTC. This encodes CRVEEGQGAEQYF.

This clonotype occurred a few times. CDR3 DNA sequence: TGCAGTGCCGGCGACTTGGCAGATACGCAGTATTTT. Protein product: CSAGDLADTQYF. This chain joins TRBV20-1 and TRBJ2-3; D uncertain. The germline gives CDR1 DFQATT, CDR2 SNEGSKA (reference sequence). The CDR3 loop spans 12 amino acids. Trimming shortened V by 6 bases and J by 4 bases, and 11 bases separated the two germline ends.

This chain uses TRBV7-6 with TRBJ2-2; D possibly corresponds to TRBD1 (6 bases). In germline, CDR1 is SGHVS, CDR2 FNYEAQ. CDR3 length: 17 amino acids. Trimming pared 1 base from V and 4 bases from J, leaving 16 bases between. The DNA for the CDR3 is TGTGCCAGCAGCTTAGAGACATCTTACAGGGCCACCGGGGAGCTGTTTTTT. Its protein is CASSLETSYRATGELFF.

CDR3 in amino acids: CASIWTGDWYEQYF. CDR3 coding DNA: TGTGCCAGCATCTGGACAGGGGACTGGTACGAGCAGTACTTC. This chain links TRBV12-3 or TRBV12-4 with TRBJ2-7; 9 bases are shared with TRBD1. This CDR3 has 14 amino acids. Trimming took 7 bases from V and 4 from J; bases not matched to a gene: 8.

CDR3 DNA sequence: TGTGCCAGCAGTCAACCCTTCTCTGCCTCGGGGGGGAGTAGTGAGCAGTACTTC. Amino acids: CASSQPFSASGGSSEQYF. The chain links TRBV6-1 to TRBJ2-5; 8 nucleotides agree with TRBD2. Germline trimming cut 5 bases from V and 11 bases from J; bases unmatched to any gene: 25. Per the germline V gene, CDR1 is MNHNS and CDR2 is SASEGT. This CDR3 is built from 18 residues.

The rearrangement uses TRBV29-1 and TRBJ2-1; no firm D call. V lost 3 bases and J lost 5, with 5 bases in between. CDR3 size: 11 residues. In germline, CDR1 is SQVTM, CDR2 ANQGSEA. This CDR3 reads CSVERNNEQFF. In DNA, the CDR3 is TGCAGCGTTGAGCGGAACAATGAGCAGTTCTTC.

This clonotype was counted a few times. The rearrangement uses TRBV2 and TRBJ1-2; D gene ambiguous. V lost 7 bases and J 6 bases, leaving 12 bases between the germline ends. Per germline, CDR1 SNHLY and CDR2 FYNNEI. The CDR3 is 12 residues long. DNA for the CDR3: TGTGCCAGCACGACACAGACGGATGGCTACACCTTC. Its protein product is CASTTQTDGYTF.